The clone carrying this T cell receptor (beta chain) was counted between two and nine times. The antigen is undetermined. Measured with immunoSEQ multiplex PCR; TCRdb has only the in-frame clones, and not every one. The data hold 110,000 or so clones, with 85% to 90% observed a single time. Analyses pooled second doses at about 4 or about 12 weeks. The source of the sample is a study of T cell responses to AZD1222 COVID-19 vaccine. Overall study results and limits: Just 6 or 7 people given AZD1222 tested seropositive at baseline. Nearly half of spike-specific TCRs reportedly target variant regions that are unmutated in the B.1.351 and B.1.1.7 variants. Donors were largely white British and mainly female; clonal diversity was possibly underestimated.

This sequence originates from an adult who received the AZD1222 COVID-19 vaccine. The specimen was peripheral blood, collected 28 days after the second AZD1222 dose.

This CDR3 is CASSYISRQALDNEQFF. DNA for the CDR3: TGTGCCAGCAGTTACATAAGCAGACAGGCGCTCGACAATGAGCAGTTCTTC. This rearrangement joins TRBV6-2 or TRBV6-3 to TRBJ2-1; D is possibly TRBD1 (6 bases). Trimming took off 2 bases at V and 5 bases at J, with 19 bases between the two ends. CDR1 and CDR2 from the germline V gene are MNHEY and SVGEGT. This CDR3 is built from 17 residues.